Detailed here is one TCR beta chain. This entry comes from a study of CD8+CD57+ T cells in acquired aplastic anemia. Sequencing was done on patients that had shown CD8+CD57+ cell expansion by flow cytometry. Patients, without exception, had severe acquired aplastic anemia. Sampling of blood occurred while the patients had still received no therapy. This CDR3 has 11 amino acids. For CDR3 and TCR beta VDJ profiling, genomic DNA was the template used. A single record per CDR3 protein comes from TCRdb applying MiXCR to the reads. The repertoire holds a few hundred thousand distinct CDR3 sequences, around 50% seen once, with around 20% in the top ten.

Sequences were obtained from sorted CD4+, CD8+, or CD8+CD57+ T cells (not recorded which) from PBMCs. The J gene is TRBJ2-3, the V gene TRBV12-3 or TRBV12-4; 8 bases agree with TRBD2. The clonotype originates from a human donor with aplastic anemia. The CDR3: CATGGTNTQYF. The CDR3, as DNA: TGTGCAACGGGAGGGACAAATACGCAGTATTTT.